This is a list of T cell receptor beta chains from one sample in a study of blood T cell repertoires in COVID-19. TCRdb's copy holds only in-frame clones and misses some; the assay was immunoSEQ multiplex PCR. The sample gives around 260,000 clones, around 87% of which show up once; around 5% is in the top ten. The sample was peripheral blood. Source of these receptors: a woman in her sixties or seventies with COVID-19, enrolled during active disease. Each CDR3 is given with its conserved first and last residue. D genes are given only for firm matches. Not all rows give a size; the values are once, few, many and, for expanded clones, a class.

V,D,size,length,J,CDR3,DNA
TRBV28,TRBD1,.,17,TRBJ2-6,CATGGRGHSSGANVLTF,TGTGCCACCGGGGGCAGGGGGCATTCATCTGGGGCCAACGTCCTGACTTTC
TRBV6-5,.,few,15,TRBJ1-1,CASSYDGAGGTEAFF,TGTGCCAGCAGTTACGATGGGGCCGGGGGGACTGAAGCTTTCTTT
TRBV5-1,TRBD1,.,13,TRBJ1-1,CASSSQGGTEAFF,TGCGCCAGCAGCTCACAGGGGGGGACTGAAGCTTTCTTT
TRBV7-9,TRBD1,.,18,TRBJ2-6,CASTPPGQGDSGANVLTF,TGTGCCAGCACCCCCCCGGGACAGGGAGACTCTGGGGCCAACGTCCTGACTTTC
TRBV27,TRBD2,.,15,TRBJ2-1,CASSLASLATGEQFF,TGTGCCAGCAGTTTAGCCTCACTAGCGACGGGTGAGCAGTTCTTC
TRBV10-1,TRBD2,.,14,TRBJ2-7,CASSAAGAPHEQYF,TGCGCCAGCAGTGCAGCGGGAGCTCCCCACGAGCAGTACTTC
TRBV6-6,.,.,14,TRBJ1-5,CASSYGGNNQPQHF,TGTGCCAGCAGTTACGGAGGGAACAATCAGCCCCAGCATTTT
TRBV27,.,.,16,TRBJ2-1,CASSFFTAPRYNEQFF,TGTGCCAGCAGTTTTTTCACAGCCCCGCGCTACAATGAGCAGTTCTTC
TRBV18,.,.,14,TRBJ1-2,CASSPGVRDYGYTF,TGTGCCAGCTCACCAGGAGTGAGGGACTATGGCTACACCTTC
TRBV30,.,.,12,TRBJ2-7,CAWSVQGYEQYF,TGTGCCTGGAGTGTACAGGGCTACGAGCAGTACTTC
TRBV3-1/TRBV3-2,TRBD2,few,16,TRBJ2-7,CASSQTTSGSNHEQYF,TGTGCCAGCAGCCAGACTACTAGCGGGAGTAATCACGAGCAGTACTTC
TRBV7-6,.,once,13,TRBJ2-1,CASSLVWGEGQFF,TGTGCCAGCAGCTTAGTCTGGGGAGAGGGGCAGTTCTTC
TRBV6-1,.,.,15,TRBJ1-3,CASSESGSSGNTIYF,TGTGCCAGCAGTGAATCGGGGAGCTCTGGAAACACCATATATTTT
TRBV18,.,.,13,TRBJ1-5,CASSRADNQPQHF,TGTGCCAGCTCACGGGCCGACAATCAGCCCCAGCATTTT
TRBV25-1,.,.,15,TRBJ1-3,CASSGEVLSGNTTYF,TGTGCCAGCAGTGGGGAGGTCCTCTCTGGAAACACCACATATTTT
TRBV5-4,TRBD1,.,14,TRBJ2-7,CASSVGDRGHEQYF,TGTGCCAGCAGTGTTGGGGACAGGGGGCACGAGCAGTACTTC
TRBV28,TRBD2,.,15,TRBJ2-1,CASRRTSGSYNEQFF,TGTGCCAGCAGAAGGACTAGCGGGAGTTACAATGAGCAGTTCTTC
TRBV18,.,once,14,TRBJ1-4,CASSPLSTNEKLFF,TGTGCCAGCTCACCACTCTCAACTAATGAAAAACTGTTTTTT
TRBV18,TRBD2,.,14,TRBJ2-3,CASRLAQSTDTQYF,TGTGCCAGCCGACTAGCGCAGAGCACAGATACGCAGTATTTT
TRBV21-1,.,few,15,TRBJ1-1,CASSKLTQRNTEAFF,TGTGCCAGCAGCAAGTTAACCCAGCGGAACACTGAAGCTTTCTTT
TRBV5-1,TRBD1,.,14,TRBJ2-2,CASSRDRGTGELFF,TGCGCCAGCTCCCGGGACAGGGGCACCGGGGAGCTGTTTTTT
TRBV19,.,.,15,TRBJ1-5,CASSIRGTSGQPQHF,TGTGCCAGTAGTATAAGGGGGACCTCAGGGCAGCCCCAGCATTTT
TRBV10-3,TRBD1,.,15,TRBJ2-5,CAISEPRTGIETQYF,TGTGCCATCAGTGAGCCGCGGACAGGCATCGAGACCCAGTACTTC
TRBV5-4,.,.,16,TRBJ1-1,CASSPLGAKGDTEAFF,TGTGCCAGCAGCCCTCTAGGGGCCAAAGGGGACACTGAAGCTTTCTTT
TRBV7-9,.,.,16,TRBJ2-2,CASSPRAGEGTGELFF,TGTGCCAGCAGCCCCAGGGCAGGGGAAGGCACCGGGGAGCTGTTTTTT
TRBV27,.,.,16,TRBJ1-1,CASSLPTGRGWTEAFF,TGTGCCAGCAGTCTACCCACAGGCAGGGGATGGACTGAAGCTTTCTTT
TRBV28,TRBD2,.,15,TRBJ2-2,CASLTREGGSGELFF,TGTGCCAGCCTCACAAGGGAGGGTGGGTCCGGGGAGCTGTTTTTT
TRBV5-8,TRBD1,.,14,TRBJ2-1,CASSFGQDYNEQFF,TGTGCCAGCAGCTTTGGACAGGATTACAATGAGCAGTTCTTC